These T cell receptor beta chains were read from a single sample in a study of blood T cell repertoires in COVID-19. Libraries were prepared by immunoSEQ multiplex PCR; TCRdb keeps only in-frame clonotypes and omits some of them. The sample comprises 140,000 to 150,000 clones, 75% to 90% of which are singletons, and around 8% rests with the top ten. The specimen sequenced was peripheral blood. These receptors originate from a woman between 55 and 75 years old with COVID-19, enrolled during active disease. Each CDR3 is given with its conserved first and last residue. D genes are given only for firm matches. Expanded clones get a size class; other rows say once, few or many, or leave the size out.

J,D,size,V,DNA,CDR3
TRBJ1-2,TRBD1,NA,TRBV7-9,TGTGCCAGCACCTCGTCGCAGGGGGTTGGATATGGCTACACCTTC,CASTSSQGVGYGYTF
TRBJ2-1,TRBD2,NA,TRBV7-3,TGTGCCAGCAGCAGACTAGCGGGGGGCCAGTATGAGCAGTTCTTC,CASSRLAGGQYEQFF
TRBJ2-2,NA,NA,TRBV30,TGTGCCTGGACGGGTACGAACACCGGGGAGCTGTTTTTT,CAWTGTNTGELFF
TRBJ1-5,TRBD1,few,TRBV12-3/TRBV12-4,TGTGCCAGCAGTAGGGGGCCGCCCCAGCATTTT,CASSRGPPQHF
TRBJ2-7,NA,once,TRBV19,TGTGCCAGTAGCCCTTCCGGCAGGGAACCCTACGAGCAGTACTTC,CASSPSGREPYEQYF
TRBJ2-5,NA,NA,TRBV9,TGTGCCAGCAGCGTAGGAGAGATACAAGAGACCCAGTACTTC,CASSVGEIQETQYF
TRBJ2-2,NA,NA,TRBV7-9,TGTGCCAGCAGCTTCTGGCATAACACCGGGGAGCTGTTTTTT,CASSFWHNTGELFF
TRBJ1-6,NA,NA,TRBV25-1,TGTGCCAGCAAGATCCTAGGGAGCTCCTATAATTCACCCCTCCACTTT,CASKILGSSYNSPLHF
TRBJ2-3,TRBD2,NA,TRBV9,TGTGCCAGCAGCGTATCCGGGGGGGCAGATACGCAGTATTTT,CASSVSGGADTQYF
TRBJ2-3,TRBD1,NA,TRBV2,TGTGCCGGGCAGGGGACAGGGGGTAGCGGGGAAAAGACAGATACGCAGTATTTT,CAGQGTGGSGEKTDTQYF
TRBJ1-4,TRBD1,NA,TRBV11-2,TGTGCCAGCAGCTTCCGGGACAGGACTAATGAAAAACTGTTTTTT,CASSFRDRTNEKLFF
TRBJ2-7,NA,NA,TRBV5-1,TGCGCCAGCAGCTTGGTCTTAGACAGGGAGCAGTACTTC,CASSLVLDREQYF
TRBJ1-1,TRBD1,NA,TRBV19,TGTGCCAGTTACACCGGGACAGCGAACACTGAAGCTTTCTTT,CASYTGTANTEAFF
TRBJ1-4,NA,NA,TRBV14,TGTGCCAGCAGCCAAGGTGCGGAAAAACTGTTTTTT,CASSQGAEKLFF
TRBJ1-1,NA,NA,TRBV29-1,TGCAGCGTTGTTGAGGTTCGTTTCACTGAAGCTTTCTTT,CSVVEVRFTEAFF
TRBJ1-3,NA,few,TRBV27,TGTGCCAGCAGTTTGAACTTCCCGGGCACCATATATTTT,CASSLNFPGTIYF
TRBJ1-2,NA,NA,TRBV5-4,TGTGCCAGCAGCTACGAGAGATACTATGGCTACACCTTC,CASSYERYYGYTF
TRBJ2-2,NA,NA,TRBV7-2,TGTGCCAGCAGCTTCGTCGAGGGCGGGGAGCTGTTTTTT,CASSFVEGGELFF
TRBJ2-7,TRBD1,NA,TRBV5-6,TGTGCCAGCAGCCAACCGACAGGGTTCAGCTCCTACGAGCAGTACTTC,CASSQPTGFSSYEQYF
TRBJ2-3,NA,once,TRBV4-2,TGTGCCAGCAGCCAAGGAGTACAGCTCACAGATACGCAGTATTTT,CASSQGVQLTDTQYF
TRBJ1-6,TRBD1,NA,TRBV9,TGTGCCAGCAGCGCACAGGGGGCGGATTCACCCCTCCACTTT,CASSAQGADSPLHF
TRBJ2-2,TRBD2,NA,TRBV6-5,TGTGCCAGCAGGCTAGCGGGTTCCACCGGGGAGCTGTTTTTT,CASRLAGSTGELFF
TRBJ2-2,NA,NA,TRBV7-7,TGTGCCAGCAGCTCACAGGGTACGAACACCGGGGAGCTGTTTTTT,CASSSQGTNTGELFF
TRBJ2-2,TRBD1,NA,TRBV5-1,TGCGCCAGCAGCCTGCGGGACAGGTCAACCGGGGAGCTGTTTTTT,CASSLRDRSTGELFF
TRBJ1-2,NA,NA,TRBV3-1/TRBV3-2,TGTGCCAGCAGCCAAGGATTAGCGTCTGGCTACACCTTC,CASSQGLASGYTF
TRBJ2-3,NA,few,TRBV11-2,TGTGCCAGCAGCTTAGACTTCCTCACAGATACGCAGTATTTT,CASSLDFLTDTQYF
TRBJ1-2,NA,once,TRBV9,TGTGCCAGCAGCGTAGATATAGGGGTTAACTATGGCTACACCTTC,CASSVDIGVNYGYTF
TRBJ1-1,NA,few,TRBV5-1,TGCGCCAGCAGCTTGGGGTCGGAGCGGGACACTGAAGCTTTCTTT,CASSLGSERDTEAFF
TRBJ1-2,NA,NA,TRBV5-5,TGTGCCAGCAGCTTGGCGCAGGCACCCCACTATGGCTACACCTTC,CASSLAQAPHYGYTF
TRBJ1-2,TRBD1,NA,TRBV5-1,TGCGCCAGCAGCTTACCGGGACAGATGGCCTATGGCTACACCTTC,CASSLPGQMAYGYTF
TRBJ2-5,NA,once,TRBV12-3/TRBV12-4,TGTGCCAGCAGTTTAGCGGGGGGAGAGACCCAGTACTTC,CASSLAGGETQYF
TRBJ1-1,TRBD1,NA,TRBV6-5,TGTGCCAGCAGTTTAGGGGGCGGGTACACTGAAGCTTTCTTT,CASSLGGGYTEAFF
TRBJ2-1,TRBD2,NA,TRBV3-1/TRBV3-2,TGTGCCAGCAGCCAAGCAACTAGCGGGGGGGGTGGTGAGCAGTTCTTC,CASSQATSGGGGEQFF
TRBJ1-2,TRBD1,NA,TRBV6-5,TGTGCCAGCAGAGCCGGGACAGGGGATGGCTACACCTTC,CASRAGTGDGYTF
TRBJ2-3,NA,NA,TRBV5-1,TGCGCCAGCAGCTTGGTAGCAAACACAGATACGCAGTATTTT,CASSLVANTDTQYF
TRBJ1-2,NA,NA,TRBV5-4,TGTGCCAGCAGCATCCCCGGCTCGGGTAACTATGGCTACACCTTC,CASSIPGSGNYGYTF
TRBJ1-2,TRBD1,NA,TRBV10-3,TGTGCCATCAGTGAGCCGGACAGGGAGGGTTATGGCTACACCTTC,CAISEPDREGYGYTF
TRBJ1-5,TRBD1,NA,TRBV18,TGTGCCAGCTCACCCCAGGACAGGGGGCTTCAGCCCCAGCATTTT,CASSPQDRGLQPQHF
TRBJ1-5,NA,NA,TRBV9,TGTGCCAGCAGCCTCCTCCCCCAGCATTTT,CASSLLPQHF
TRBJ1-3,NA,few,TRBV4-2,TGTGCCAGCAGCCAAGCCGTCTATCTATTGGGAAACACCATATATTTT,CASSQAVYLLGNTIYF
TRBJ1-1,NA,once,TRBV11-2,TGTGCCAGCTGCCAGGGGCAGACCATGAACACTGAAGCTTTCTTT,CASCQGQTMNTEAFF
TRBJ1-1,TRBD1,NA,TRBV2,TGTGCCAGCAGGGCCGGGACAGCTACATCCCTCACTGAAGCTTTCTTT,CASRAGTATSLTEAFF
TRBJ1-1,TRBD1,NA,TRBV25-1,TGTGCCAGCAGTGACCCAGCGGGGGGACAGATGAACACTGAAGCTTTCTTT,CASSDPAGGQMNTEAFF
TRBJ2-1,TRBD2,NA,TRBV11-3,TGTGCCAGCAGCTTAACTAGCGGAAACAATGAGCAGTTCTTC,CASSLTSGNNEQFF
TRBJ2-1,NA,NA,TRBV11-2,TGTGCCAGCAGACGTACTAGATACAATGAGCAGTTCTTC,CASRRTRYNEQFF
TRBJ1-4,TRBD1,NA,TRBV18,TGTGCCAGCTCACAGGGGGCGCAGGCTAATGAAAAACTGTTTTTT,CASSQGAQANEKLFF
TRBJ2-7,NA,NA,TRBV5-4,TGTGCCAGCAGCTTGGTTTTAGGGGGAGAAGCCCCCTACGAGCAGTACTTC,CASSLVLGGEAPYEQYF